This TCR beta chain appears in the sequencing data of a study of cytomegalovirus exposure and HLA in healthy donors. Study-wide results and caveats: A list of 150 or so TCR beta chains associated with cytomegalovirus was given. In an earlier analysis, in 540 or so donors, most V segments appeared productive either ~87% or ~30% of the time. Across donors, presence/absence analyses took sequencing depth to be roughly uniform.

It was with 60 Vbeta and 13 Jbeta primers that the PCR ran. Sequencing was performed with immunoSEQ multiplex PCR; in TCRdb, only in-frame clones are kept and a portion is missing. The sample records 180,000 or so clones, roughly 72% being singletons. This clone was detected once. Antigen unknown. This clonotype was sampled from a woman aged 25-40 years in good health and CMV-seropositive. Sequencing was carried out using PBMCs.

The CDR3 reads CASSLGLAGVGEQYF. CDR3 nucleotides: TGTGCCAGCTCACTCGGGCTAGCGGGGGTTGGCGAGCAGTACTTC. The chain joins TRBV27 to TRBJ2-7, with 10 bases identical to TRBD2. Germline values: CDR1 MNHEY, CDR2 SMNVEV (reference sequence). The CDR3 sequence is 15 residues long. With 8 bases clipped from V and 6 bases from J, the junction kept 13 bases outside the gene matches.